This T cell receptor (beta chain) was identified in a study of neurological immune-mediated disorders. Study-wide background: Relapsing-remitting disease was seen in most of the 34 multiple sclerosis patients, and secondary progressive disease was seen in 3. Study observations and caveats: Expanded clones shared no identical CDR3 amino acid sequences across subjects, which suggested private TCR-beta repertoires in all groups.

V was clipped by 6 bases and J by 0 bases, with 14 bases between them. Germline V gene sequence: CDR1 DFQATT, CDR2 SNEGSKA (reference sequence). The CDR3 loop spans 15 amino acids. TCRdb called the 5' RACE reads again in MiXCR, with one record for every CDR3 protein. The repertoire holds tens of thousands of distinct CDR3 sequences, with approximately 3% as singletons. Documented time point: longitudinal time-point 1 (baseline). Judged by abundance, this clonotype is medium-sized. The antigen is not known. This sequence originates from a woman aged 55-75 years with multiple sclerosis. This rearrangement joins TRBV20-1 to TRBJ2-2; TRBD1 or TRBD2 may be the D gene (5 bases each). The sequencing input was PBMCs. CDR3 amino acids: CSAPPGQTNTGELFF. Here the CDR3 DNA reads TGCAGTGCACCCCCGGGGCAGACGAACACCGGGGAGCTGTTTTTT.